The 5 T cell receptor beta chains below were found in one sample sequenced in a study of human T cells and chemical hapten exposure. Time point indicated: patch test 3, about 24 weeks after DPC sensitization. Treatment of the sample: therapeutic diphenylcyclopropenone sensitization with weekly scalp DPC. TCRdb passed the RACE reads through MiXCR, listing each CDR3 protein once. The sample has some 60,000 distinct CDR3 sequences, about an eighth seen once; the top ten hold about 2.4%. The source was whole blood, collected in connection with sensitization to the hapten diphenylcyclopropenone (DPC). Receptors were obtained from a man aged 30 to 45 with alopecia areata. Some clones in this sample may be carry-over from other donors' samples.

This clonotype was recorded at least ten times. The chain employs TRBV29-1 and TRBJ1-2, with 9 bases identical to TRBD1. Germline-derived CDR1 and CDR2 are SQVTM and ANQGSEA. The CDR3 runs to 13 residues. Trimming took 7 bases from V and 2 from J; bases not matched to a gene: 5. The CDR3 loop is CSAGTGGNYGYTF. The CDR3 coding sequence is TGCAGCGCAGGAACAGGGGGCAACTATGGCTACACCTTC. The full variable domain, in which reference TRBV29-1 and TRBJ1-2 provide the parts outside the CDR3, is SAVISQKPSRDICQRGTSLTIQCQVDSQVTMMFWYRQQPGQSLTLIATANQGSEATYESGFVIDKFPISRPNLTFSTLTVSNMSPEDSSIYLCSAGTGGNYGYTFGSGTRLTVV.

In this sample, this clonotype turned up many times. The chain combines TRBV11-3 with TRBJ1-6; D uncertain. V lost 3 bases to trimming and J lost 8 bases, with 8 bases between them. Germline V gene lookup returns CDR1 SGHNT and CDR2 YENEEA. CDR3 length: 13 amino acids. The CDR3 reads CASSFRRDSPLHF. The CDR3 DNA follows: TGTGCCAGCAGCTTCCGACGGGATTCACCCCTCCACTTT.

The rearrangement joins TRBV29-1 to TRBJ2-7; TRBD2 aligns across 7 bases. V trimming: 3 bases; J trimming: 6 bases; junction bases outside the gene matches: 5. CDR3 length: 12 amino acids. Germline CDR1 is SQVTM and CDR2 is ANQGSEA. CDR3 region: CSVDGGGSEQYF. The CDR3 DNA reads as TGCAGCGTTGACGGGGGAGGGAGCGAGCAGTACTTC.

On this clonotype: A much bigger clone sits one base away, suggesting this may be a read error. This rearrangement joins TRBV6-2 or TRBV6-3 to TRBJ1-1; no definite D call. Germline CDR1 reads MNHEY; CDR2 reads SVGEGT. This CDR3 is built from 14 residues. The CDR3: CANSYFGRNTEAFF. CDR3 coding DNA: TGTGCCAACAGTTATTTCGGGAGGAACACTGAAGCTTTCTTT.

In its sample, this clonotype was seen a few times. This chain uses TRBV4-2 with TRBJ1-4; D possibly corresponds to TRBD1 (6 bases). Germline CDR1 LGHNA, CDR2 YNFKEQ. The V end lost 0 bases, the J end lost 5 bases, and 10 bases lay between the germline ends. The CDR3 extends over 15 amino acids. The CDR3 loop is CASSQEQGRNEKLFF. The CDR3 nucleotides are TGTGCCAGCAGCCAAGAACAGGGAAGAAATGAAAAACTGTTTTTT.